Each of the 8 T cell receptor beta chains below was sequenced from the same sample in a study of cytomegalovirus exposure and HLA in healthy donors. The PCR made use of 60 Vbeta and 13 Jbeta primers. Libraries were prepared by immunoSEQ multiplex PCR; TCRdb keeps only in-frame clonotypes and omits some of them. The table has about 180,000 clones, 76% seen once; the top ten hold 1.5% to 2%. The sample consisted of PBMCs. The origin of the receptors is a man aged 18-30 years in good health and CMV-seronegative.

The chain links TRBV5-6 to TRBJ2-4; D remains ambiguous. V was pared by 3 bases and J by 6 bases, with 10 bases between. The CDR3 sequence is 13 residues long. Germline loops: CDR1 SGHDT, CDR2 YYEEEE. As DNA, the CDR3 is TGTGCCAGCAGCTACCTGCGAAGAAACATTCAGTACTTC. It translates to CASSYLRRNIQYF. The whole variable domain, remainder taken from reference TRBV5-6 and TRBJ2-4, is DAGVTQSPTHLIKTRGQQVTLRCSPKSGHDTVSWYQQALGQGPQFIFQYYEEEERQRGNFPDRFSGHQFPNYSSELNVNALLLGDSALYLCASSYLRRNIQYFGAGTRLSVL.

The rearrangement links TRBV5-4 to TRBJ2-1; possible D gene TRBD2, 7 bases. The germline V and J ends were trimmed by 5 bases and 5 bases, with 14 bases remaining between them. The CDR3 loop spans 14 amino acids. The germline V gene has CDR1 SGHNT and CDR2 YYREEE (reference sequence). The CDR3 DNA is TGTGCCAGCAGAGCGGGACATCCTAACAATGAGCAGTTCTTC. Protein sequence: CASRAGHPNNEQFF. Filled out from reference TRBV5-4 and TRBJ2-1, the complete variable domain reads ETGVTQSPTHLIKTRGQQVTLRCSSQSGHNTVSWYQQALGQGPQFIFQYYREEENGRGNFPPRFSGLQFPNYSSELNVNALELDDSALYLCASRAGHPNNEQFFGPGTRLTVL.

CDR3 nucleotides: TGTGCCAGTAGTCCCCGAGGGGACAGCTACTACGAGCAGTACTTC. Its protein is CASSPRGDSYYEQYF. This rearrangement joins TRBV19 to TRBJ2-7; 7 bases are shared with TRBD1. The CDR3 spans 15 residues. Trimming cost V 5 bases and J 3 bases; bases outside gene matches: 10. Per germline, CDR1 LNHDA and CDR2 SQIVND (reference sequence).

This clone has just one count. The gene calls are TRBV30 and TRBJ1-1; the D is unclear. CDR1 is GTSNPN, CDR2 SVGIG, per germline (reference sequence). There are 12 residues in the CDR3. Trimming cost V 5 bases and J 0 bases, with 7 bases left between them. The DNA of the CDR3 is TGTGCCTGGGACATTATGAACACTGAAGCTTTCTTT. Encoded protein: CAWDIMNTEAFF.

V and J are TRBV6-5 and TRBJ2-7, with D possibly TRBD1 on 5 matching bases. CDR1 is MNHEY, CDR2 SVGAGI, per germline. V was clipped by 5 bases and J by 7 bases, with 9 bases between them. The CDR3 has 11 residues. In DNA, the CDR3 is TGTGCCAGCAGTCAGGGTACGGAGCAGTACTTC. It specifies CASSQGTEQYF.

This chain connects TRBV30 to TRBJ1-3; D is possibly TRBD1 (5 bases). This CDR3 contains 15 residues. Germline loops: CDR1 GTSNPN, CDR2 SVGIG (reference sequence). Trimming left V 4 bases short and J 1 base short, with 14 bases between. In DNA, the CDR3 is TGTGCCTGGAACCGAGGTGGGGGGTCTGGAAACACCATATATTTT. This encodes CAWNRGGGSGNTIYF.

The CDR3 nucleotides are TGTGCCAGCAGCCTCCAAGGCGGGTACGAGCAGTACTTC. Encoded protein: CASSLQGGYEQYF. This rearrangement joins TRBV5-4 to TRBJ2-7; TRBD2 might be the D (5 bases). Per the germline V gene, CDR1 is SGHNT and CDR2 is YYREEE (reference sequence). Trimming removed 4 bases from V and 4 bases from J, with 12 bases in between. The CDR3 is made up of 13 amino acids.

The chain joins TRBV9 to TRBJ2-1; 7 bases fit TRBD1. With 0 bases clipped from V and 0 bases from J, the junction kept 9 bases outside the gene matches. The CDR3 spans 18 residues. The V gene's germline CDR1 is SGDLS and CDR2 YYNGEE. CDR3 nucleotides: TGTGCCAGCAGCGTAGACCCCGGGACAGCTAGCTCCTACAATGAGCAGTTCTTC. Residues: CASSVDPGTASSYNEQFF.